Below are 32 T cell receptor beta chains sequenced from a single sample in a study of PD-L1 blockade in urothelial cancer. Profiling relied on immunoSEQ multiplex PCR, and the TCRdb table lists in-frame clones only, not all of them. The sample yields roughly 42,000 clones, more than 65% seen once. Specimen: PBMCs, collected around atezolizumab (anti-PD-L1) treatment. All receptors come from a man in his 70s with urothelial cancer.

The chain couples TRBV9 to TRBJ2-2; 11 bases fit TRBD2. The CDR3 extends over 16 amino acids. V dropped 5 bases and J dropped 3; count of bases not matched to a gene: 6. Germline values: CDR1 SGDLS, CDR2 YYNGEE. CDR3 sequence: CASSKTSGMDTGELFF. The CDR3, as DNA: TGTGCCAGCAGTAAGACTAGCGGGATGGACACCGGGGAGCTGTTTTTT. The full variable domain, its missing parts supplied by reference TRBV9 and TRBJ2-2, is DSGVTQTPKHLITATGQRVTLRCSPRSGDLSVYWYQQSLDQGLQFLIQYYNGEERAKGNILERFSAQQFPDLHSELNLSSLELGDSALYFCASSKTSGMDTGELFFGEGSRLTVL.

The rearrangement joins TRBV7-9 to TRBJ1-1; a possible D gene is TRBD1 (5 bases). Germline V gene sequence: CDR1 SEHNR, CDR2 FQNEAQ (reference sequence). V lost 5 bases and J 0 bases, leaving 10 bases between the germline ends. This CDR3 contains 14 residues. The CDR3 coding sequence is TGTGCCAGCAGCACAGGACGGATGAACACTGAAGCTTTCTTT. Amino acids: CASSTGRMNTEAFF.

The rearrangement links TRBV10-3 to TRBJ2-7; 7 bases align to TRBD1. The ends lost 5 bases at V and 6 bases at J; junction bases unmatched: 10. Germline CDR1 ENHRY, CDR2 SYGVKD. The CDR3 consists of 14 residues. The CDR3 sequence is CAISPDRVGGEQYF. The CDR3 region has the DNA TGTGCCATCAGTCCCGACAGGGTAGGAGGCGAGCAGTACTTC.

The chain combines TRBV18 with TRBJ2-2, with TRBD1 matching over 7 bases. The V gene end was trimmed by 3 bases and the J gene end by 0 bases; junction bases not matched to a gene: 7. Germline V gene data show CDR1 as KGHSH and CDR2 as LQKENI. CDR3 length: 17 residues. CDR3 in amino acids: CASSPSGTATNTGELFF. CDR3 sequence (DNA): TGTGCCAGCTCACCCTCGGGGACAGCTACGAACACCGGGGAGCTGTTTTTT.

The gene calls are TRBV4-3 and TRBJ2-3, with D perhaps TRBD2 (5 bases). Trimming stripped 0 bases from V and 2 bases from J, with 9 bases between. CDR1 is LGHNA, CDR2 YSLEER, per germline. This CDR3 region has 15 residues. The CDR3 reads CASSQDEGVTDTQYF. The CDR3 DNA is TGCGCCAGCAGCCAAGACGAGGGCGTCACAGATACGCAGTATTTT.

This clone was observed a single time. The chain is built from TRBV4-1 and TRBJ1-2; 10 bases map to TRBD1. CDR3 length: 14 residues. Germline lookup yields CDR1 MGHRA and CDR2 YSYEKL. The junction had 6 bases not matched to a gene; V was cut back by 2 bases and J by 9 bases. CDR3 sequence reads: CASSQLTGGASYTF. CDR3 sequence (DNA): TGCGCCAGCAGCCAATTGACAGGGGGCGCGAGCTACACCTTC.

In its sample, this clone was seen once. The V and J genes are TRBV5-1 and TRBJ2-1, with D possibly being TRBD1 (6 bases). Between the trimmed V and J ends, which lost 3 bases and 5 bases, there was a span of 9 bases. The CDR3 runs to 13 residues. Per the germline V gene, CDR1 is SGHRS and CDR2 is YFSETQ. CDR3 sequence reads: CASSSGQNNEQFF. DNA for the CDR3: TGCGCCAGCAGCTCCGGACAGAACAATGAGCAGTTCTTC.

The chain couples TRBV11-2 to TRBJ2-5; D may be TRBD2 (5 bases). Germline V lookup: CDR1 SGHAT, CDR2 FQNNGV. V lost 4 bases and J 2 bases, leaving 8 bases between the germline ends. The CDR3 spans 13 residues. The CDR3, as DNA: TGTGCCAGCAGCTCCGGGATTCAAGAGACCCAGTACTTC. Translated, it gives CASSSGIQETQYF.

This chain connects TRBV4-3 to TRBJ2-1; TRBD2 agrees at 10 bases. The CDR3 is 16 amino acids. Looked up from germline, CDR1 is LGHNA and CDR2 is YSLEER. Germline trimming cut 4 bases from V and 3 bases from J; bases unmatched to any gene: 6. Here the CDR3 reads CASSRPGLAVYNEQFF. In DNA, the CDR3 is TGCGCCAGCAGCCGCCCCGGACTAGCGGTCTACAATGAGCAGTTCTTC.

In regard to this clone: Compared with germline, one end of the junction differs, possibly owing to a read error. The genes are TRBV11-2 and TRBJ2-7; D not resolved. The CDR3 is made up of 13 amino acids. Germline loops: CDR1 SGHAT, CDR2 FQNNGV. This CDR3 reads CASSLGRLIGAHF. The CDR3 coding sequence is TGTGCCAGCAGCTTAGGAAGATTGATTGGTGCGCACTTC.

This CDR3 is CASRTQGGYEQYF. As DNA, the CDR3 is TGTGCCAGCAGGACGCAGGGTGGTTACGAGCAGTACTTC. V usage is TRBV7-9 and J usage is TRBJ2-7, with D tentatively TRBD1 (5 bases). V lost 6 bases and J lost 4, with 13 bases in between. The CDR3 has 13 residues. Germline V lookup: CDR1 SEHNR, CDR2 FQNEAQ (reference sequence).

This rearrangement joins TRBV7-2 to TRBJ2-3; D is unresolved. The V gene's germline CDR1 is SGHTA and CDR2 FQGNSA. V lost 0 bases to trimming and J lost 5 bases, with 3 bases between them. The CDR3 is made up of 12 amino acids. In nucleotides, the CDR3 is TGTGCCAGCAGCTTAGCGCGAGATACGCAGTATTTT. It is translated as CASSLARDTQYF.

V and J are TRBV7-6 and TRBJ2-3; 9 bases are shared with TRBD1. This CDR3 is 15 amino acids long. CDR1 SGHVS and CDR2 FNYEAQ come from the germline V gene. Unmatched junction bases numbered 5, after V lost 3 bases and J lost 4 bases. This chain's CDR3 is CASSLGQGLPDTQYF. CDR3 bases: TGTGCCAGCAGCTTGGGACAGGGATTACCAGATACGCAGTATTTT.

The chain joins TRBV5-1 to TRBJ2-1; TRBD1 aligns across 8 bases. This CDR3 spans 15 amino acids. The V and J ends lost 4 bases and 7 bases, in that order; junction bases with no gene match: 10. Germline values: CDR1 SGHRS, CDR2 YFSETQ. CDR3 DNA sequence: TGCGCCAGCAGCAGCGACAGGGGAATATTAAATGAGCAGTTCTTC. Translation gives CASSSDRGILNEQFF.

This chain uses TRBV7-2 with TRBJ1-1; D unresolved. V was shortened by 4 bases and J by 1 base, with 13 bases between the two germline ends. The CDR3 is 15 amino acids. CDR1 SGHTA and CDR2 FQGNSA come from the germline V gene. CDR3 residues: CASSSEGYSNTEAFF. The CDR3 DNA reads as TGTGCCAGCAGCTCGGAGGGCTACTCGAACACTGAAGCTTTCTTT.

The V call is TRBV9, the J call TRBJ2-3; TRBD2 matches 7 bases. From germline, CDR1 is SGDLS and CDR2 YYNGEE. The CDR3 extends over 15 amino acids. V lost 1 base and J lost 3; bases outside the gene matches: 5. In nucleotides, the CDR3 is TGTGCCAGCAGCGTATTCACGGGGGGAACAGATACGCAGTATTTT. It is translated as CASSVFTGGTDTQYF.

The J gene is TRBJ2-5, the V gene TRBV2; the match to TRBD2 covers 11 bases. CDR3 length: 13 residues. V was pared by 6 bases and J by 5 bases, with 2 bases of the junction left unmatched. CDR1 and CDR2 from the germline V gene are SNHLY and FYNNEI. The CDR3 nucleotides read TGTGCCAGCAGACTAGCGGGAGCGGAGACCCAGTACTTC. It is translated as CASRLAGAETQYF. The full variable domain, its missing parts supplied by reference TRBV2 and TRBJ2-5, is EPEVTQTPSHQVTQMGQEVILRCVPISNHLYFYWYRQILGQKVEFLVSFYNNEISEKSEIFDDQFSVERPDGSNFTLKIRSTKLEDSAMYFCASRLAGAETQYFGPGTRLLVL.

About this clone itself: This sample also contains other DNA sequences that code for the same CDR3. This chain connects TRBV5-1 to TRBJ2-7; D possibly corresponds to TRBD1 (6 bases). Trimming stripped 0 bases from V and 2 bases from J, with 6 bases between. The CDR3 is 13 residues long. Germline loops: CDR1 SGHRS, CDR2 YFSETQ. In nucleotides, the CDR3 is TGCGCCAGCAGCTTGGACAGGGCCTACGAGCAGTACTTC. Translated: CASSLDRAYEQYF.

This CDR3 reads CASSFLSGRGNEQYF. The CDR3 nucleotides are TGTGCCAGCAGCTTCCTTAGCGGGAGAGGAAACGAGCAGTACTTC. The chain employs TRBV7-8 and TRBJ2-7, with 9 bases fitting TRBD2. Trimming removed 3 bases from V and 5 bases from J; junction bases left unmatched: 8. This CDR3 contains 15 residues. Germline CDR1 reads SGHVS; CDR2 reads FQNEAQ.

This chain joins TRBV25-1 and TRBJ1-4, with TRBD1 matching 9 bases. V lost 2 bases to trimming and J lost 7 bases; unmatched junction nucleotides: 2. The CDR3 runs to 14 residues. The V gene's germline CDR1 is MGHDK and CDR2 SYGVNS. The CDR3, as DNA: TGTGCCAGCAGTGAACGGACAGGGGTTGAAAAACTGTTTTTT. Translating it yields CASSERTGVEKLFF.

This sequence joins TRBV19 and TRBJ2-2; D possibly corresponds to TRBD2 (6 bases). This CDR3 has 16 residues. The germline gives CDR1 LNHDA, CDR2 SQIVND (reference sequence). Trimming left V 4 bases short and J 0 bases short, with 12 bases between. CDR3 loop: CASSKSGLSNTGELFF. CDR3 bases: TGTGCCAGTAGTAAAAGCGGGCTTTCGAACACCGGGGAGCTGTTTTTT.

The V gene is TRBV12-1, the J gene TRBJ2-7; the D call in the table, TRBD2, was not verified against the DNA. TRBV12-1 is designated a pseudogene. CDR3 length: 14 residues. The CDR3 here is CASSFAPTSYEQYF. DNA of the CDR3: TGTGCCAGCAGCTTTGCGCCAACGAGCTACGAGCAGTACTTC.

The rearrangement joins TRBV19 to TRBJ2-5; 8 positions agree with TRBD1. V shed 3 bases and J 5 bases; nucleotides not matched to a gene: 5. CDR3 length equals 14 residues. Germline loops: CDR1 LNHDA, CDR2 SQIVND (reference sequence). The CDR3 region has the DNA TGTGCCAGTAGTATGACAGGGGATCTTGAGACCCAGTACTTC. It is translated as CASSMTGDLETQYF.

This chain links TRBV5-1 with TRBJ2-3; 8 bases are a match to TRBD2. V dropped 0 bases and J dropped 4; count of bases not matched to a gene: 4. The CDR3 spans 15 residues. Germline V gene data show CDR1 as SGHRS and CDR2 as YFSETQ. CDR3 in amino acids: CASSLAGGPSDTQYF. The CDR3 nucleotides are TGCGCCAGCAGCTTGGCGGGAGGGCCCTCAGATACGCAGTATTTT.

This chain links TRBV28 with TRBJ1-2; D is ambiguous. The CDR3 length is 17 residues. Germline lookup yields CDR1 MDHEN and CDR2 SYDVKM. V was shortened by 7 bases and J by 0 bases, with 21 bases between the two germline ends. CDR3: CASTQSPEDLANYGYTF. In nucleotides, the CDR3 is TGTGCCAGCACCCAATCCCCAGAGGACTTAGCTAACTATGGCTACACCTTC.

The V gene is TRBV27, the J gene TRBJ1-2, with D perhaps matching TRBD1 (5 bases). V lost 6 bases to trimming and J lost 2 bases, with 13 bases between them. The CDR3 totals 14 residues. The germline CDR1 and CDR2 sequences are MNHEY and SMNVEV (reference sequence). The CDR3 nucleotides are TGTGCCAGCAGATTTAGTGGGGGGAACTATGGCTACACCTTC. The encoded protein is CASRFSGGNYGYTF.

This chain joins TRBV6-1 and TRBJ1-5; weak D call: TRBD1 (5 bases). The V end lost 6 bases, the J end lost 5 bases, and 26 bases lay between the germline ends. This CDR3 spans 18 amino acids. CDR1 and CDR2 from the germline V gene are MNHNS and SASEGT. CDR3 in amino acids: CASSESYAGTAGDQPQHF. The CDR3 coding sequence is TGTGCCAGCAGCGAATCTTACGCCGGGACCGCGGGGGATCAGCCCCAGCATTTT.

The chain combines TRBV5-1 with TRBJ1-1; 8 bases map to TRBD1. V shed 5 bases, J shed 2 bases, and the junction held 8 bases outside the gene matches. This CDR3 region has 15 residues. CDR1 is SGHRS and CDR2 is YFSETQ in the germline V gene. This CDR3 is CASRGGQGGNTEAFF. The CDR3 coding sequence is TGCGCCAGCAGGGGCGGACAGGGAGGTAACACTGAAGCTTTCTTT. The entire variable domain, with the rest obtained from reference TRBV5-1 and TRBJ1-1, is as follows: KAGVTQTPRYLIKTRGQQVTLSCSPISGHRSVSWYQQTPGQGLQFLFEYFSETQRNKGNFPGRFSGRQFSNSRSEMNVSTLELGDSALYLCASRGGQGGNTEAFFGQGTRLTVV.

The gene calls are TRBV14 and TRBJ2-1; the D gene is possibly TRBD2 (6 bases). This CDR3 spans 17 amino acids. Germline V gives CDR1 SGHDN, CDR2 FVKESK. Trimming stripped 1 base from V and 3 bases from J, with 16 bases between. The CDR3 loop is CASSQGKAGKVYNEQFF. CDR3 in DNA: TGTGCCAGCAGCCAAGGGAAGGCGGGAAAGGTCTACAATGAGCAGTTCTTC.

The chain employs TRBV7-2 and TRBJ2-1; the match to TRBD2 covers 13 bases. Germline trimming cut 4 bases from V and 7 bases from J; bases unmatched to any gene: 10. CDR3 size: 17 residues. Germline V gene data show CDR1 as SGHTA and CDR2 as FQGNSA. CDR3 region: CASSWRRTSGSANEQFF. The CDR3 DNA reads TGTGCCAGCAGCTGGAGACGGACTAGCGGGAGTGCAAATGAGCAGTTCTTC.

The chain is built from TRBV9 and TRBJ2-3, with 7 bases that match TRBD2. Trimming took 3 bases from V and 1 from J; bases not matched to a gene: 5. The CDR3 has 15 amino acids. CDR1 and CDR2 (germline): SGDLS, YYNGEE. CDR3 in DNA: TGTGCCAGCAGCGCCGGGACTATCCGCACAGATACGCAGTATTTT. Its translation is CASSAGTIRTDTQYF.

This chain joins TRBV11-2 and TRBJ1-2; TRBD1 is a possible D gene (5 bases). Trimming removed 5 bases at V and 7 bases at J, with 23 bases between. Germline V gives CDR1 SGHAT, CDR2 FQNNGV. The length of the CDR3 is 16 residues. The CDR3 spells CASSPTLWAGHGGYTF. CDR3 sequence (DNA): TGTGCCAGCAGCCCCACCCTATGGGCAGGGCATGGTGGCTACACCTTC.